This entry lists 32 T cell receptor beta chains sequenced from one sample in a study of glioma-infiltrating T cells (dated by TCRdb to between 2015 and 2016). Sequencing took place on an Illumina MiSeq. The iRepertoire nested amplicon-rescue multiplex PCR (arm-PCR) platform was used to amplify TCR alpha and beta CDR3 regions from RNA. Using fastp at Q25 and MiXCR, TCRdb reprocessed the public reads and kept productive beta chains. Rows with one shared CDR3 protein collapse into an entry with the most common genes and DNA. The sample data list a few hundred thousand distinct CDR3 sequences, and roughly two fifths of these were observed just once. The ten top clones hold around 13% of the sample. Material: glioma tissue, nonneoplastic brain tissue, or PBMCs (not recorded which). All receptors derive from a human donor with low-grade glioma or glioblastoma, undergoing nonglioma brain surgery, or in good health (not recorded which).

The rearrangement joins TRBV19 to TRBJ2-1; the match to TRBD1 covers 9 bases. The trim removed 8 bases at V and 5 bases at J, leaving 13 bases unmatched. The V gene's germline CDR1 is LNHDA and CDR2 SQIVND (reference sequence). The CDR3 length is 16 residues. The CDR3 here is CASGGIRDRVDNEQFF. The CDR3 nucleotides read TGTGCCAGTGGGGGAATCCGGGACAGGGTGGACAATGAGCAGTTCTTC.

This clonotype was seen more than once but under ten times. The chain joins TRBV4-3 to TRBJ1-1; no clear D. The V gene lost 0 bases and the J gene lost 1 base, with 6 bases spanning the gap. Germline loops: CDR1 LGHNA, CDR2 YSLEER. The CDR3 covers 14 residues. CDR3 sequence: CASSQDLSNTEAFF. CDR3 DNA: TGCGCCAGCAGCCAAGATCTCTCGAACACTGAAGCTTTCTTT.

Points on this clonotype: A much larger clone lies one base from this, so it may be a read error. The chain carries TRBV6-5 and TRBJ2-1, with D unresolved. CDR3 length equals 16 residues. Germline V lookup: CDR1 MNHEY, CDR2 SVGAGI. The CDR3 coding sequence is TGTGCCAGCAGTTACTCCTTGCGGCGGAATAACAATGAGCAGCTCTTC. As protein: CASSYSLRRNNNEQLF.

The J gene is TRBJ2-7, the V gene TRBV29-1; D is unclear. CDR3 length: 10 residues. Trimming took off 6 bases at V and 4 bases at J, with 7 bases between the two ends. Germline CDR1 SQVTM, CDR2 ANQGSEA. Written as DNA, the CDR3 is TGCAGCGTGTCAGAGTACGAGCAGTACTTC. This gives the protein CSVSEYEQYF.

This clonotype came up a few times. The V gene is TRBV4-2, the J gene TRBJ2-1; TRBD2 aligns across 7 bases. Trimming took 4 bases from V and 7 from J; bases not matched to a gene: 13. Germline CDR1 and CDR2: LGHNA and YNFKEQ. The CDR3 totals 16 residues. The CDR3 DNA reads as TGTGCCAGCAGCCGAATCGGGGGAGGGCCGCGGAATGAGCAGTTCTTC. Protein sequence: CASSRIGGGPRNEQFF.

A note on this clonotype: A much larger clone lies a single base off, so this may be a read error. This chain links TRBV27 with TRBJ2-7, with D perhaps matching TRBD2 (5 bases). This CDR3 comprises 13 residues. Germline CDR1 MNHEY, CDR2 SMNVEV (reference sequence). The CDR3 DNA follows: TGTGCCAGCAGTCCCGGGATCGCGTACGAGCGGTACTTC. Protein sequence: CASSPGIAYERYF.

Note on this clonotype: A much larger clone differs by one base, so this may be a read error. This sequence joins TRBV7-2 and TRBJ2-4; 11 nucleotides agree with TRBD1. The J call may be incorrect, as the DNA end agrees better with TRBJ2-7. This CDR3 has 15 amino acids. The germline CDR1 and CDR2 sequences are SGHTA and FQGNSA. This chain's CDR3 is CAGSLAGTGGYEQYF. CDR3 nucleotide sequence: TGTGCCGGCAGCTTAGCGGGGACAGGGGGCTACGAGCAGTACTTC.

This clonotype was seen at least ten times. The rearrangement uses TRBV3-1 and TRBJ1-1; 8 bases match TRBD1. Germline V gene data show CDR1 as LGHDT and CDR2 as YNNKEL (reference sequence). This CDR3 has 14 residues. V shed 2 bases and J 5 bases; nucleotides not matched to a gene: 4. The CDR3 here is CASSQNRGTTEAFF. CDR3 DNA: TGTGCCAGCAGCCAAAACAGGGGGACGACTGAAGCTTTCTTT.

The V call is TRBV28, the J call TRBJ2-1, with TRBD2 identical over 13 bases. V lost 5 bases to trimming and J lost 6 bases; unmatched junction nucleotides: 7. The V gene's germline CDR1 is MDHEN and CDR2 SYDVKM. The CDR3 totals 16 residues. The CDR3 bases are TGTGCCAGCAGTGATGGGGGACTAGCGGGGAGCAATGAGCAGTTCTTC. Its translation is CASSDGGLAGSNEQFF.

As regards this clonotype: A much bigger clone sits one base away, suggesting this may be a read error. The chain employs TRBV29-1 and TRBJ1-2; tentatively, D is TRBD1 (5 bases). Trimming took off 2 bases at V and 1 base at J, with 14 bases between the two ends. The germline V gene encodes CDR1 SQVTM and CDR2 ANQGSEA. There are 15 residues in the CDR3. The CDR3 DNA sequence: TGCAGCGTTGAACCACAGGTATTCTTTAACTATGGCTACACCTTC. Translation: CSVEPQVFFNYGYTF.

On this clonotype itself: Sequence at one end of the junction differs from germline and may be a read error. The chain employs TRBV27 and TRBJ2-2, with 7 bases that match TRBD2. From germline, CDR1 is MNHEY and CDR2 SMNVEV (reference sequence). The CDR3 consists of 14 residues. CDR3 sequence: CASSRGLTPGELSF. The CDR3 DNA sequence: TGTGCCAGCAGCCGGGGACTAACCCCCGGGGAGCTGTCTTTT.

In regard to this clonotype: One base away lies a much larger clone, so this may be a sequencing read error. CDR3: CASSLPEGTQYF. CDR3 in DNA: TGTGCCAGCAGCTTACCTGAGGGGACGCAGTATTTT. The chain employs TRBV6-9 and TRBJ2-3; D possibly uses TRBD1 or TRBD2 (5 bases each). Germline V gives CDR1 MNHGY, CDR2 SVAAGI. This CDR3 has 12 amino acids. Trimming stripped 6 bases from V and 9 bases from J, with 13 bases between.

On this clonotype itself: The junction departs from the called germline gene at one end, perhaps through a read error. The rearrangement uses TRBV7-9 and TRBJ2-3, with a tentative D call TRBD2 (5 bases). CDR1 is SEHNR, CDR2 FQNEAQ, per germline (reference sequence). The CDR3 sequence is 16 residues long. The CDR3 here is CASSLTPGMVIDTRYF. The CDR3 DNA follows: TGTGCCAGCAGCTTAACCCCCGGGATGGTTATAGATACGCGGTATTTT.

Turning to this clonotype: At one end, the junction sequence differs from germline, possibly due to a read error. The V gene is TRBV28, the J gene TRBJ1-2; D not resolved. Germline CDR1 MDHEN, CDR2 SYDVKM. The CDR3 spans 15 residues. CDR3 loop: CASSLPIMQTYGYAF. The CDR3 DNA is TGTGCCAGCAGTCTTCCAATTATGCAGACCTATGGCTACGCCTTC.

There are a few counts of this clonotype. The rearrangement joins TRBV7-9 to TRBJ1-2; 7 bases are shared with TRBD1. Germline CDR1 is SEHNR and CDR2 is FQNEAQ (reference sequence). This CDR3 is built from 15 residues. With 3 bases clipped from V and 4 bases from J, the junction kept 8 bases outside the gene matches. This CDR3 reads CASSFGGGQIYGYTF. CDR3 DNA sequence: TGTGCCAGCAGCTTTGGGGGGGGACAGATCTATGGCTACACCTTC.

This rearrangement joins TRBV18 to TRBJ2-7; 11 bases map to TRBD1. This CDR3 region has 14 residues. Looked up from germline, CDR1 is KGHSH and CDR2 is LQKENI. J was trimmed by 9 bases and V by 2 bases; bases with no gene match: 6. The CDR3 DNA follows: TGTGCCAGCTCACCAACGGGACAGGGGGATGTGCAGTACTTC. Amino acids: CASSPTGQGDVQYF.

Worth noting for this clonotype: A much bigger clone sits one base away, suggesting this may be a read error. V and J are TRBV6-2 or TRBV6-3 and TRBJ2-7; D not resolved. The CDR3 loop spans 12 amino acids. CDR1 and CDR2 from the germline V gene are MNHEY and SVGEGT. Trimming cost V 4 bases and J 6 bases, with 10 bases left between them. This chain's CDR3 is CASSSQAVEQYF. The CDR3 bases are TGTGCCAGCAGTTCCCAGGCTGTCGAGCAGTACTTC.

Ten or more counts support this clonotype. The chain recombines TRBV27 with TRBJ1-2, with D possibly matching TRBD1 (5 bases). Germline V gene lookup returns CDR1 MNHEY and CDR2 SMNVEV (reference sequence). V was shortened by 5 bases and J by 4 bases, with 26 bases between the two germline ends. This CDR3 is 18 amino acids long. The CDR3 sequence is CASSLTSMGGTRLYGYTF. The CDR3 region has the DNA TGTGCCAGCAGTCTAACATCTATGGGTGGGACGAGACTCTATGGCTACACCTTC.

The gene calls are TRBV6-1 and TRBJ2-2; D unclear. This CDR3 region has 13 residues. Per the germline V gene, CDR1 is MNHNS and CDR2 is SASEGT. Trimming took off 6 bases at V and 5 bases at J, with 10 bases between the two ends. This chain's CDR3 is CASRPDGTGELFF. In DNA form, the CDR3 reads TGTGCCAGCAGGCCCGACGGAACCGGGGAGCTGTTTTTT.

About this clonotype: This may come from a read error, since a much larger clone is one base off. This rearrangement joins TRBV28 to TRBJ1-1, with D possibly being TRBD1 (5 bases). The germline V gene has CDR1 MDHEN and CDR2 SYDVKM. The length of the CDR3 is 16 residues. V was cut by 6 bases and J by 0 bases, with 17 bases left in between. The CDR3 spells CASSSEFWGMNTEAFF. In DNA form, the CDR3 reads TGTGCCAGCAGCTCAGAGTTTTGGGGCATGAACACTGAAGCTTTCTTT. The full variable domain, in which reference TRBV28 and TRBJ1-1 provide the parts outside the CDR3, is DVKVTQSSRYLVKRTGEKVFLECVQDMDHENMFWYRQDPGLGLRLIYFSYDVKMKEKGDIPEGYSVSREKKERFSLILESASTNQTSMYLCASSSEFWGMNTEAFFGQGTRLTVV.

Remarks on this clonotype: An end of the junction differs from the germline gene, which may be a read error. V is TRBV4-1 and J is TRBJ2-7; 7 nucleotides agree with TRBD1. In germline, CDR1 is MGHRA, CDR2 YSYEKL. The CDR3 sequence is 14 residues long. As DNA, the CDR3 is TGCGCCAGAAGCCCTTGGACAGGATACTACGAGCAGTACTTC. Its translation: CARSPWTGYYEQYF.

There are many counts of this clonotype. The chain has TRBV27 and TRBJ2-3; the D gene is possibly TRBD1 (5 bases). Trimming took 7 bases from V and 4 from J, leaving 12 bases between them. The CDR3 runs 13 residues. Germline loops: CDR1 MNHEY, CDR2 SMNVEV (reference sequence). The CDR3 is CASTQGRADTQYF. In nucleotides, the CDR3 is TGTGCCAGCACCCAGGGTAGGGCAGATACGCAGTATTTT.

As regards this clonotype: This may be a read error: a much more frequent sequence differs by one nucleotide. The chain couples TRBV7-2 to TRBJ2-3, with D unresolved. CDR1 and CDR2 (germline): SGHTA, FQGNSA. The CDR3 runs 15 residues. Trimming pared 5 bases from V and 2 bases from J, leaving 14 bases between. The CDR3: CASSTEGFLTDTQYF. CDR3 sequence (DNA): TGTGCCAGCAGCACGGAAGGTTTTCTCACAGATACGCAGTATTTT.

This clonotype was observed once. The chain has TRBV7-9 and TRBJ2-2; either TRBD1 or TRBD2 may fit D (5 bases each). The CDR3 totals 16 residues. V was cut by 5 bases and J by 6 bases, with 19 bases left in between. CDR1 SEHNR and CDR2 FQNEAQ come from the germline V gene (reference sequence). The CDR3 DNA is TGTGCCAGCAGCCCCAGAAACCTAGCAGGGTCCGGGGAGCTGTTTTTT. It yields the protein CASSPRNLAGSGELFF.

This clonotype was observed a handful of times. The chain joins TRBV12-3 or TRBV12-4 to TRBJ1-6, with D unresolved. Between the trimmed V and J ends, which lost 4 bases and 8 bases, there was a span of 9 bases. This CDR3 is built from 13 residues. The CDR3, as DNA: TGTGCCAGCAGTTCCCAGACCGATTCACCCCTCCACTTT. Translating it yields CASSSQTDSPLHF.

A remark on this clonotype: A much larger clonotype is one base distant, so this may be a read error. The rearrangement links TRBV20-1 to TRBJ1-2; no reliable D call. Deletions cut 5 bases from V and 4 bases from J, with 8 bases between. This CDR3 comprises 11 residues. CDR1 is DFQATT, CDR2 SNEGSKA, per germline (reference sequence). The CDR3 is CSALTGYGYTF. CDR3 bases: TGCAGTGCTTTGACGGGCTATGGCTACACCTTC.

J is TRBJ1-1 and V is TRBV6-2 or TRBV6-3; 8 nucleotides line up with TRBD1. Trimming removed 7 bases from V and 6 bases from J; junction bases left unmatched: 7. The CDR3 loop spans 13 amino acids. Germline CDR1 reads MNHEY; CDR2 reads SVGEGT. The CDR3 DNA sequence: TGTGCCAGCAAGGACAGGGTGGACGCTGAAGCTTTCTTT. It specifies CASKDRVDAEAFF.

Concerning this clonotype itself: A clone one base away is much larger, so this may be a read error. The CDR3 loop reads CSVSGLAYTGDTQYF. CDR3 nucleotide sequence: TGCAGTGTCTCGGGACTAGCATACACCGGCGATACGCAGTATTTT. The rearrangement links TRBV20-1 to TRBJ2-3; 9 bases fit TRBD2. The length of the CDR3 is 15 residues. Germline V CDR1 and CDR2: DFQATT, SNEGSKA (reference sequence). Germline trimming cut 7 bases from V and 6 bases from J; bases unmatched to any gene: 14.

This clonotype has a single count. The rearrangement uses TRBV7-9 and TRBJ1-1, with D possibly being TRBD1 (6 bases). CDR3 length: 14 amino acids. The germline V gene has CDR1 SEHNR and CDR2 FQNEAQ (reference sequence). V was trimmed by 6 bases and J by 8 bases, leaving 19 bases between them. CDR3 coding DNA: TGTGCCAGCAGGCCTGGGGGCAGCCTGGACGAAGCTTTCTTT. Translation: CASRPGGSLDEAFF.

About this clonotype itself: At one end the junction does not follow the germline gene, possibly because of a read error. The genes are TRBV18 and TRBJ1-5; no definite D call. The germline CDR1 and CDR2 sequences are KGHSH and LQKENI. This CDR3 is built from 13 residues. The CDR3 nucleotides read TGTGCCAGCTCGCCACCAAGCAATCAGCCCCAGCATTTT. It codes for CASSPPSNQPQHF.

The genes are TRBV28 and TRBJ2-7; no reliable D call. CDR1 is MDHEN, CDR2 SYDVKM, per germline. The CDR3 length is 14 residues. V dropped 3 bases and J dropped 4 bases, with 13 bases sitting between them. In nucleotides, the CDR3 is TGTGCCAGCAGTTTGTTACGGTCTCCGTACGAGCAGTACTTC. Protein sequence: CASSLLRSPYEQYF.

Comment on this clonotype: A much bigger clone sits one base away, suggesting this may be a read error. The final CDR3 position lacks the conserved phenylalanine or tryptophan, pointing to a likely read error. The CDR3 sequence is CASSQEAQVFDEQFL. The CDR3 coding sequence is TGCGCCAGCAGCCAAGAGGCCCAGGTCTTCGATGAGCAGTTCCTC. This chain uses TRBV4-3 with TRBJ2-1; no reliable D call. V lost 0 bases and J 8 bases, leaving 14 bases between the germline ends. Germline CDR1 reads LGHNA; CDR2 reads YSLEER. This CDR3 spans 15 amino acids.